This TCR beta chain was documented in a study of patients and donors after allogeneic stem cell transplantation. Via MiXCR, TCRdb re-called the RT-PCR reads, giving one row per CDR3 protein. The top ten clones hold roughly 6.4% of a sample with some 960,000 distinct CDR3 sequences, over 15% of them seen once. This CDR3 has 17 residues. The germline V gene has CDR1 SGHTA and CDR2 FQGNSA. V shed 5 bases, J shed 3 bases, and the junction held 12 bases outside the gene matches. This clonotype was detected a few times. The TCR comes from a human donor who was either an allogeneic HSCT recipient or a stem cell or donor lymphocyte infusion donor (not recorded which). It is not recorded whose cells these are; they may come from a transplant donor. The sample was blood, either unsorted or a sorted T cell fraction (not recorded which). This chain links TRBV7-2 with TRBJ1-5, with TRBD1 matching over 8 bases. For the CDR3, the DNA is TGTGCCAGCAGCCTTATTCCGGGACAGGAGTACAATCAGCCCCAGCATTTT. Its protein product is CASSLIPGQEYNQPQHF.